Shown below are 25 T cell receptor beta chains from a single sample sequenced in a study of follicular helper T cells after annual influenza vaccination. Time point given: 2014-2015 season, pre-vaccination. Repertoires were generated with immunoSEQ multiplex PCR, while TCRdb's copy carries only in-frame clones and drops some. The data contain some 2,500 clones, about 88% of them seen just once; the ten biggest clones take up approximately 2.5%. The sample here was CXCR5+ CD38+ circulating T follicular helper cells from blood, taken on the day of influenza vaccination. Subset defined: circulating Tfh, non-naive CD4+CXCR5+PD-1+ (ICOS+CD38+ or ICOS-CD38-). Receptors originate from an adult who received the influenza vaccine.

V gene TRBV15 combines with J gene TRBJ2-1; D might be TRBD2 (6 bases). Germline V gene data show CDR1 as LNHNV and CDR2 as YYDKDF (reference sequence). The CDR3 has 15 residues. The V end was cut by 0 bases, the J end by 6 bases, with 12 bases between. The CDR3 loop is CATSRDGRESNEQFF. DNA of the CDR3: TGTGCCACCAGCAGAGATGGACGGGAGTCCAATGAGCAGTTCTTC.

This clone occurred a few times. The chain employs TRBV5-6 and TRBJ2-2; D might be TRBD1 (7 bases). Per germline, CDR1 SGHDT and CDR2 YYEEEE. The CDR3 contains 17 residues. V was clipped by 5 bases and J by 1 base, with 18 bases between them. CDR3: CASSSTRGLRNTGELFF. In nucleotides, the CDR3 is TGTGCCAGCAGTTCGACTAGGGGGCTGAGGAACACCGGGGAGCTGTTTTTT.

This rearrangement joins TRBV7-9 to TRBJ2-7; D remains ambiguous. The CDR3 runs 11 residues. V lost 9 bases, J lost 5 bases, and 11 bases lay in between. Germline V lookup: CDR1 SEHNR, CDR2 FQNEAQ (reference sequence). For the CDR3, the DNA is TGTGCCAGTACCCCTATGCACGAGCAGTACTTC. Translation gives CASTPMHEQYF.

This clone was picked up a small number of times. This chain connects TRBV6-6 to TRBJ1-3; D unresolved. Trimming stripped 0 bases from V and 4 bases from J, with 10 bases between. The CDR3 length is 15 residues. Germline values: CDR1 MNHNY, CDR2 SVGAGI (reference sequence). CDR3: CASSYSGSKGNTIYF. The CDR3 DNA sequence: TGTGCCAGCAGTTACTCCGGGTCGAAAGGAAACACCATATATTTT.

The rearrangement joins TRBV7-6 to TRBJ1-6, with 9 nucleotides matching TRBD1. Germline CDR1 SGHVS, CDR2 FNYEAQ. The CDR3 length is 14 residues. V shed 1 base, J shed 9 bases, and the junction held 1 base outside the gene matches. CDR3 in DNA: TGTGCCAGCAGCTTAGACAGGGGGCGTTCACCCCTCCACTTT. It yields the protein CASSLDRGRSPLHF.

This clone appeared once. V is TRBV19 and J is TRBJ2-2, with 7 bases matching TRBD2. CDR1 is LNHDA and CDR2 is SQIVND in the germline V gene (reference sequence). The CDR3 length is 16 residues. With V trimmed by 5 bases and J by 5 bases, 11 bases remained unmatched. The CDR3 region has the DNA TGTGCCAGTAGTGTTAGCGGGTCGGGAGGTACCGGGGAGCTGTTTTTT. It encodes CASSVSGSGGTGELFF.

The rearrangement joins TRBV9 to TRBJ1-2; D gene unclear. Trimming took off 3 bases at V and 8 bases at J, with 11 bases between the two ends. The CDR3 is made up of 12 amino acids. Per the germline V gene, CDR1 is SGDLS and CDR2 is YYNGEE. The CDR3 loop reads CASSAGLEGYTF. The CDR3 DNA is TGTGCCAGCAGCGCAGGACTGGAAGGCTACACCTTC.

This CDR3 reads CASQLAGLNEQYF. The CDR3 DNA reads TGTGCCAGCCAACTAGCGGGGTTAAACGAGCAGTACTTC. The genes are TRBV6-1 and TRBJ2-7; 10 bases agree with TRBD2. The germline V gene encodes CDR1 MNHNS and CDR2 SASEGT. The CDR3 has 13 residues. V shed 8 bases and J 5 bases; nucleotides not matched to a gene: 6.

The J gene is TRBJ2-1, the V gene TRBV7-9; 7 nucleotides agree with TRBD1. Germline CDR1 reads SEHNR; CDR2 reads FQNEAQ (reference sequence). This CDR3 contains 17 residues. Unmatched junction bases numbered 20, after V lost 5 bases and J lost 10 bases. The CDR3 region is CASSPSWVDRTLREQFF. CDR3 DNA: TGTGCCAGCAGCCCCTCCTGGGTGGACAGGACCTTACGGGAGCAGTTCTTC.

The table lists this clone with a count of one. V and J are TRBV7-9 and TRBJ2-3; 8 positions agree with TRBD2. J was trimmed by 3 bases and V by 5 bases; bases with no gene match: 10. The CDR3 sequence is 16 residues long. Germline-derived CDR1 and CDR2 are SEHNR and FQNEAQ (reference sequence). The CDR3 DNA is TGTGCCAGCAGCCGAGGAAGCGGGAGTATTACAGATACGCAGTATTTT. Translation: CASSRGSGSITDTQYF.

The chain has TRBV4-1 and TRBJ1-1, with D perhaps matching TRBD1 (5 bases). V was trimmed by 1 base and J by 4 bases, leaving 16 bases between them. This CDR3 is built from 16 residues. Germline assignment: CDR1 MGHRA and CDR2 YSYEKL. CDR3 DNA sequence: TGCGCCAGCAGCCAAGCGAGGCCTCGGGGGGGCACTGAAGCTTTCTTT. Protein product: CASSQARPRGGTEAFF.

V usage is TRBV21-1 and J usage is TRBJ2-5; TRBD2, the table's D call, lacks a check against the DNA. TRBV21-1 is tagged as a pseudogene. The length of the CDR3 is 17 residues. This CDR3 is CASSTLLTSGRPKTQYF. The CDR3 nucleotides are TGTGCCAGCAGCACCCTACTGACTAGCGGGAGACCGAAGACCCAGTACTTC.

The rearrangement links TRBV5-8 to TRBJ1-5; 7 nucleotides match TRBD1. V lost 4 bases and J lost 7; bases outside the gene matches: 5. CDR3 size: 13 residues. Per germline, CDR1 SGHTS and CDR2 YDEGEE. In nucleotides, the CDR3 is TGTGCCAGCAGCCGGCTCAGGGGGCAGCCCCAGCATTTT. Amino acid sequence: CASSRLRGQPQHF. Full variable domain (missing parts from reference TRBV5-8 and TRBJ1-5): EAGVTQSPTHLIKTRGQQATLRCSPISGHTSVYWYQQALGLGLQFLLWYDEGEERNRGNFPPRFSGRQFPNYSSELNVNALELEDSALYLCASSRLRGQPQHFGDGTRLSIL.

This chain connects TRBV19 to TRBJ1-2, with a possible D match to TRBD1 (5 bases). This CDR3 has 15 residues. CDR1 and CDR2 from the germline V gene are LNHDA and SQIVND (reference sequence). Trimming took 4 bases from V and 3 from J, leaving 15 bases between them. The CDR3 DNA reads TGTGCCAGTAGTAACTTCGGGGGAGGCGACTATGGCTACACCTTC. Its protein product is CASSNFGGGDYGYTF.

This sequence joins TRBV5-5 and TRBJ1-2; the D gene is possibly TRBD1 (5 bases). CDR3 length: 13 residues. CDR1 and CDR2 (germline): SGHKS, YYEKEE (reference sequence). V was clipped by 2 bases and J by 2 bases, with 7 bases between them. CDR3 sequence: CASSFSGNYGYTF. The CDR3 DNA reads TGTGCCAGCAGCTTTTCAGGGAACTATGGCTACACCTTC.

This clone has only one observation. The rearrangement uses TRBV18 and TRBJ1-5, with D unresolved. Germline CDR1 is KGHSH and CDR2 is LQKENI. The length of the CDR3 is 14 residues. V lost 5 bases, J lost 0 bases, and 8 bases lay in between. CDR3 sequence: CASSELVSNQPQHF. CDR3 nucleotide sequence: TGTGCCAGCTCAGAGCTAGTTAGCAATCAGCCCCAGCATTTT.

This CDR3 is CASSEVAFFLEQYF. The CDR3 nucleotides read TGTGCCAGCAGTGAGGTAGCGTTCTTTCTCGAGCAGTACTTC. The chain carries TRBV2 and TRBJ2-7; maybe TRBD2 (5 bases). The CDR3 is 14 amino acids. Germline V lookup: CDR1 SNHLY, CDR2 FYNNEI. Trimming took off 3 bases at V and 6 bases at J, with 15 bases between the two ends.

V gene TRBV5-1 combines with J gene TRBJ2-5; 11 bases align to TRBD2. This CDR3 comprises 15 residues. Germline loops: CDR1 SGHRS, CDR2 YFSETQ. The V gene end was trimmed by 7 bases and the J gene end by 4 bases; junction bases not matched to a gene: 9. The CDR3: CASCISGGALETQYF. The CDR3 region has the DNA TGCGCCAGCTGTATTAGCGGGGGGGCCTTAGAGACCCAGTACTTC.

The sample holds a few counts of this clone. The chain has TRBV14 and TRBJ1-2; D not certain. The V and J ends lost 0 bases and 7 bases respectively, with 9 bases between them. Per the germline V gene, CDR1 is SGHDN and CDR2 is FVKESK. The CDR3 spans 13 residues. The CDR3 DNA reads TGTGCCAGCAGCCAAGACCCCGGGGTTGGCTACACCTTC. This codes for CASSQDPGVGYTF.

The rearrangement joins TRBV5-4 to TRBJ2-7; D perhaps matches TRBD2 (7 bases). The CDR3 extends over 13 amino acids. Germline CDR1 SGHNT, CDR2 YYREEE (reference sequence). With 7 bases removed from V and 1 base from J, the gap between germline ends came to 12 bases. The CDR3 protein is CASRGGGSYEQYF. The DNA for the CDR3 is TGTGCCAGCCGAGGGGGGGGGTCCTACGAGCAGTACTTC.

The rearrangement joins TRBV19 to TRBJ2-3; a weak D match, TRBD1 (6 bases). CDR1 is LNHDA, CDR2 SQIVND, per germline (reference sequence). With 6 bases removed from V and 4 bases from J, the gap between germline ends came to 17 bases. The length of the CDR3 is 15 residues. The CDR3 loop reads CASSPTGPGADTQYF. The CDR3 nucleotides read TGTGCCAGTAGCCCAACAGGGCCTGGGGCAGATACGCAGTATTTT.

As to this clone: One end of the junction does not line up with germline, which may come from a read error. The same CDR3 arises from other DNA sequences in this sample as well. CDR3 amino acids: CASRNSGTVEGTQYF. As DNA, the CDR3 is TGCGCCAGCAGAAATTCCGGGACTGTCGAGGGGACCCAGTACTTC. The V call is TRBV28, the J call TRBJ2-5; possibly TRBD2 for D (6 bases). Germline CDR1 and CDR2: MDHEN and SYDVKM. This CDR3 region has 15 residues.

V is TRBV30 and J is TRBJ2-5, with 9 bases fitting TRBD2. Losses at the gene ends were 0 bases for V and 5 bases for J; bases not matched to a gene: 7. Germline values: CDR1 GTSNPN, CDR2 SVGIG (reference sequence). The CDR3 is 15 amino acids. The CDR3 spells CAWSVERGAAETQYF. CDR3 DNA sequence: TGTGCCTGGAGTGTAGAGCGGGGGGCCGCGGAGACCCAGTACTTC.

The chain has TRBV6-1 and TRBJ2-2; D may be TRBD1 (6 bases). V was trimmed by 3 bases and J by 4 bases, leaving 15 bases between them. Germline V gene data show CDR1 as MNHNS and CDR2 as SASEGT. The CDR3 contains 16 residues. The CDR3 nucleotides read TGTGCCAGCAGTGACCCAAACAGGGACGTCACCGGGGAGCTGTTTTTT. Protein sequence: CASSDPNRDVTGELFF.

The chain carries TRBV27 and TRBJ2-1; D is uncertain. Germline V gives CDR1 MNHEY, CDR2 SMNVEV (reference sequence). There are 14 residues in the CDR3. Deletions cut 6 bases from V and 0 bases from J, with 9 bases between. In DNA, the CDR3 is TGTGCCAGCAGCCCTGGCAGCTCCTACAATGAGCAGTTCTTC. It encodes CASSPGSSYNEQFF.